Below, 30 T cell receptor beta chains from the same sample are listed, as sequenced in a study of PD-L1 blockade in urothelial cancer. Some clones are missing from TCRdb's copy, which holds only in-frame ones; the method was immunoSEQ multiplex PCR. The sample records about 42,000 clones, more than 75% being singletons. The material sequenced was PBMCs, taken around atezolizumab (anti-PD-L1) treatment. The receptors were sampled from a man between 70 and 80 years old with urothelial cancer.

This clone was seen just once. The rearrangement uses TRBV19 and TRBJ2-2; D remains ambiguous. There are 13 residues in the CDR3. V lost 3 bases, J lost 6 bases, and 8 bases lay in between. Germline V gives CDR1 LNHDA, CDR2 SQIVND (reference sequence). CDR3 protein: CASSISSAGELFF. In DNA, the CDR3 is TGTGCCAGTAGTATTTCGTCGGCCGGGGAGCTGTTTTTT. The whole variable domain, filled in from reference TRBV19 and TRBJ2-2, reads DGGITQSPKYLFRKEGQNVTLSCEQNLNHDAMYWYRQDPGQGLRLIYYSQIVNDFQKGDIAEGYSVSREKKESFPLTVTSAQKNPTAFYLCASSISSAGELFFGEGSRLTVL.

The genes are TRBV10-3 and TRBJ2-7; no clear D gene. Germline assignment: CDR1 ENHRY and CDR2 SYGVKD. V gave up 0 bases and J gave up 2 bases, with 11 bases separating them. This CDR3 contains 15 residues. The CDR3 sequence: CAISESSGVPYEQYF. The CDR3 coding sequence is TGTGCCATCAGTGAGTCGTCAGGCGTTCCCTACGAGCAGTACTTC.

The chain combines TRBV27 with TRBJ2-1, with 11 nucleotides matching TRBD2. V lost 1 base and J lost 7; bases outside the gene matches: 6. This CDR3 is 16 amino acids long. Germline values: CDR1 MNHEY, CDR2 SMNVEV (reference sequence). In DNA form, the CDR3 reads TGTGCCAGCAGTTTATATAGCGGGAGGGCCGGAAATGAGCAGTTCTTC. It specifies CASSLYSGRAGNEQFF.

The gene calls are TRBV5-6 and TRBJ2-3; possibly TRBD1 for D (5 bases). The CDR3 is 15 residues long. CDR1 and CDR2 from the germline V gene are SGHDT and YYEEEE. V was cut by 4 bases and J by 7 bases, with 19 bases left in between. CDR3 coding DNA: TGTGCCAGCAGCCCCCAGGGCTCTCCACCCTATACGCAGTATTTT. This codes for CASSPQGSPPYTQYF.

The sample holds one count of this clone. The chain recombines TRBV7-8 with TRBJ1-3; D is ambiguous. This CDR3 is 16 amino acids long. V shed 1 base and J shed 4 bases, with 14 bases lying between them. Germline V gene lookup returns CDR1 SGHVS and CDR2 FQNEAQ. This CDR3 is CASSLGGRRSGNTIYF. The DNA of the CDR3 is TGTGCCAGCAGCTTAGGTGGGAGGAGGTCAGGAAACACCATATATTTT.

As DNA, the CDR3 is TGCAGCGCGAGGACAGGGGGGACTGAAGCTTTCTTT. Its protein product is CSARTGGTEAFF. The rearrangement links TRBV29-1 to TRBJ1-1, with 10 bases fitting TRBD1. Germline V lookup: CDR1 SQVTM, CDR2 ANQGSEA. This CDR3 contains 12 residues. The junction had 4 bases not matched to a gene; V was cut back by 7 bases and J by 5 bases.

The V call is TRBV7-2, the J call TRBJ2-3; D possibly corresponds to TRBD2 (6 bases). With 5 bases removed from V and 2 bases from J, the gap between germline ends came to 11 bases. CDR3 length equals 14 residues. The germline gives CDR1 SGHTA, CDR2 FQGNSA. The DNA of the CDR3 is TGTGCCAGCAGCCCCGGAGGGGACACAGATACGCAGTATTTT. It translates to CASSPGGDTDTQYF. Full variable domain (remainder filled in from reference TRBV7-2 and TRBJ2-3): GAGVSQSPSNKVTEKGKDVELRCDPISGHTALYWYRQSLGQGLEFLIYFQGNSAPDKSGLPSDRFSAERTGGSVSTLTIQRTQQEDSAVYLCASSPGGDTDTQYFGPGTRLTVL.

This clone was seen a few times. The chain carries TRBV5-1 and TRBJ2-2; 9 nucleotides line up with TRBD1. The germline gives CDR1 SGHRS, CDR2 YFSETQ. The ends lost 2 bases at V and 4 bases at J; junction bases unmatched: 9. This CDR3 contains 17 residues. DNA of the CDR3: TGCGCCAGCAGCTTTACAGACAGGGGGAGGGTCACCGGGGAGCTGTTTTTT. Its protein is CASSFTDRGRVTGELFF.

This clone occurred once. The DNA of the CDR3 is TGTGCCAGCAGCCCCGGACAGAACTACAATGAGCAGTTCTTC. This encodes CASSPGQNYNEQFF. The V and J genes are TRBV11-1 and TRBJ2-1, with D possibly being TRBD1 (6 bases). Germline V CDR1 and CDR2: SGHAT, FQDESV (reference sequence). V lost 5 bases and J 3 bases, leaving 11 bases between the germline ends. The CDR3 contains 14 residues. Full variable domain (outside the CDR3, taken from reference TRBV11-1 and TRBJ2-1): EAEVAQSPRYKITEKSQAVAFWCDPISGHATLYWYRQILGQGPELLVQFQDESVVDDSQLPKDRFSAERLKGVDSTLKIQPAELGDSAMYLCASSPGQNYNEQFFGPGTRLTVL.

The V call is TRBV14, the J call TRBJ2-1; 7 nucleotides line up with TRBD2. The CDR3 spans 15 residues. From germline, CDR1 is SGHDN and CDR2 FVKESK. V was pared by 1 base and J by 4 bases, with 4 bases of the junction left unmatched. Written as DNA, the CDR3 is TGTGCCAGCAGCCAAGTTCTGGGAGGGTACAATGAGCAGTTCTTC. Translated: CASSQVLGGYNEQFF.

The rearrangement links TRBV28 to TRBJ2-7; weak D call: TRBD2 (6 bases). The CDR3 length is 14 residues. V lost 2 bases and J 0 bases, leaving 8 bases between the germline ends. Germline values: CDR1 MDHEN, CDR2 SYDVKM. The CDR3: CASSLTGLSYEQYF. Written as DNA, the CDR3 is TGTGCCAGCAGTTTAACGGGACTCTCCTACGAGCAGTACTTC.

This clone was seen more than once but under ten times. J is TRBJ1-3 and V is TRBV18; 8 positions agree with TRBD1. CDR1 and CDR2 (germline): KGHSH, LQKENI. The CDR3 extends over 16 amino acids. The J segment lost 2 bases and the V segment lost 3 bases, leaving 6 bases of the junction unmatched. CDR3 sequence: CASSPGTGETGNTIYF. CDR3 in DNA: TGTGCCAGCTCACCGGGGACAGGAGAGACTGGAAACACCATATATTTT.

The chain combines TRBV4-1 with TRBJ2-7; TRBD2 matches at 13 bases. CDR3 size: 18 residues. The junction had 14 bases not matched to a gene; V was cut back by 4 bases and J by 5 bases. Germline loops: CDR1 MGHRA, CDR2 YSYEKL. The CDR3 coding sequence is TGCGCCAGCAGCCTTGCGGGACTAGCGGGAAGTTGGAAGGACGAGCAGTACTTC. Its translation: CASSLAGLAGSWKDEQYF.

This clone has just one count. V and J are TRBV30 and TRBJ1-2; D remains unclear. Between the trimmed V and J ends, which lost 7 bases and 4 bases, there was a span of 10 bases. The CDR3 totals 11 residues. Per germline, CDR1 GTSNPN and CDR2 SVGIG (reference sequence). The CDR3 DNA reads TGTGCCTCCCAGGTGGTCTATGGCTACACCTTC. Protein sequence: CASQVVYGYTF.

The CDR3 loop reads CASSLDRGQVIIDEQFF. CDR3 in DNA: TGTGCCAGCAGCTTGGACAGGGGGCAAGTGATTATCGATGAGCAGTTCTTC. This sequence joins TRBV7-8 and TRBJ2-1; 11 bases fit TRBD1. CDR1 is SGHVS and CDR2 is FQNEAQ in the germline V gene. J lost 8 bases, V lost 3 bases, and 12 bases had no gene match. The CDR3 sequence is 17 residues long.

The rearrangement links TRBV5-1 to TRBJ2-1; TRBD2 matches at 7 bases. V lost 1 base to trimming and J lost 5 bases; unmatched junction nucleotides: 3. The germline CDR1 and CDR2 sequences are SGHRS and YFSETQ. The CDR3 is 14 amino acids. The CDR3 DNA reads as TGCGCCAGCAGCTTGTCGACTAGCCACAATGAGCAGTTCTTC. This encodes CASSLSTSHNEQFF.

The chain uses TRBV2 and TRBJ1-2, with 8 bases lining up with TRBD1. Trimming took 0 bases from V and 5 from J; bases not matched to a gene: 5. This CDR3 spans 15 amino acids. Germline V gene lookup returns CDR1 SNHLY and CDR2 FYNNEI. The CDR3, as DNA: TGTGCCAGCAGTGAAGCGCGACAGGGGCGTTATGGCTACACCTTC. Translated, it gives CASSEARQGRYGYTF.

The V and J genes are TRBV11-3 and TRBJ2-7; unclear D gene. CDR3 size: 11 residues. Germline-derived CDR1 and CDR2 are SGHNT and YENEEA. V was clipped by 3 bases and J by 2 bases, with 2 bases between them. The CDR3 reads CASSFTYEQYF. CDR3 nucleotides: TGTGCCAGCAGCTTCACCTACGAGCAGTACTTC.

This clone appeared once. V is TRBV4-2 and J is TRBJ2-1; 7 bases map to TRBD2. CDR3 length: 16 amino acids. Germline values: CDR1 LGHNA, CDR2 YNFKEQ. The V gene end was trimmed by 4 bases and the J gene end by 5 bases; junction bases not matched to a gene: 11. The CDR3 sequence: CASSLWSGIRDNEQFF. The DNA of the CDR3 is TGTGCCAGCAGCCTTTGGAGCGGGATTAGGGACAATGAGCAGTTCTTC.

V is TRBV4-1 and J is TRBJ2-2; 15 bases map to TRBD2. Germline lookup yields CDR1 MGHRA and CDR2 YSYEKL. There are 16 residues in the CDR3. Losses at the gene ends were 0 bases for V and 8 bases for J; bases not matched to a gene: 1. In nucleotides, the CDR3 is TGCGCCAGCAGCCAAGATGGGACTAGCGGGAGGGGGGAGCTGTTTTTT. This codes for CASSQDGTSGRGELFF.

This chain joins TRBV28 and TRBJ1-6; no definite D call. This CDR3 is built from 15 residues. The germline V gene encodes CDR1 MDHEN and CDR2 SYDVKM. V was cut by 5 bases and J by 0 bases, with 8 bases left in between. CDR3 coding DNA: TGTGCCAGCAGTAGCGCTAGCTCCTATAATTCACCCCTCCACTTT. Protein sequence: CASSSASSYNSPLHF. Complete variable domain (other parts from reference TRBV28 and TRBJ1-6): DVKVTQSSRYLVKRTGEKVFLECVQDMDHENMFWYRQDPGLGLRLIYFSYDVKMKEKGDIPEGYSVSREKKERFSLILESASTNQTSMYLCASSSASSYNSPLHFGNGTRLTVT.

The genes are TRBV11-2 and TRBJ2-3, with D unclear. This CDR3 is built from 12 residues. V was trimmed by 4 bases and J by 6 bases, leaving 8 bases between them. Germline V gives CDR1 SGHAT, CDR2 FQNNGV. The CDR3 loop reads CASSSRLDTQYF. The CDR3 coding sequence is TGTGCCAGCAGCTCCCGGTTGGATACGCAGTATTTT.

As for this clone: The sample carries other DNA sequences with the same CDR3. The chain combines TRBV29-1 with TRBJ2-1, with 8 bases fitting TRBD1. CDR3 length: 15 residues. Looked up from germline, CDR1 is SQVTM and CDR2 is ANQGSEA. The J segment lost 10 bases and the V segment lost 4 bases, leaving 15 bases of the junction unmatched. The CDR3 protein is CSVGQGAIGSEEQFF. CDR3 sequence (DNA): TGCAGCGTTGGGCAGGGGGCGATCGGTTCCGAGGAGCAGTTCTTC.

A remark on this clone: A much larger clone differs from this one at a single base, so this may be a read error. This same CDR3 is encoded by further DNA sequences in the sample. The CDR3 sequence is CAWSGLAGDEQYF. CDR3 DNA: TGTGCCTGGAGTGGACTAGCGGGGGACGAGCAGTACTTC. The chain uses TRBV30 and TRBJ2-7; the match to TRBD2 covers 12 bases. Germline loops: CDR1 GTSNPN, CDR2 SVGIG (reference sequence). Unmatched junction bases numbered 0, after V lost 1 base and J lost 5 bases. The length of the CDR3 is 13 residues.

This clone has a single count. V gene TRBV28 combines with J gene TRBJ1-1, with TRBD1 as a possible D gene (6 bases). The CDR3 has 13 amino acids. Trimming cost V 6 bases and J 4 bases, with 12 bases left between them. Per the germline V gene, CDR1 is MDHEN and CDR2 is SYDVKM. CDR3 in DNA: TGTGCCAGCAGAGGACAGCGGGGCACTGAAGCTTTCTTT. Residues: CASRGQRGTEAFF. Filled out from reference TRBV28 and TRBJ1-1, the complete variable domain reads DVKVTQSSRYLVKRTGEKVFLECVQDMDHENMFWYRQDPGLGLRLIYFSYDVKMKEKGDIPEGYSVSREKKERFSLILESASTNQTSMYLCASRGQRGTEAFFGQGTRLTVV.

The rearrangement links TRBV13 to TRBJ1-1; perhaps TRBD1 as D (6 bases). Germline V gene lookup returns CDR1 PRHDT and CDR2 FYEKMQ (reference sequence). This CDR3 has 14 residues. V lost 5 bases to trimming and J lost 1 base, with 11 bases between them. The CDR3 loop is CASSNEGQNTEAFF. CDR3 coding DNA: TGTGCCAGCAGCAACGAGGGACAGAACACTGAAGCTTTCTTT.

This clone was counted only a few times. The chain uses TRBV5-1 and TRBJ2-3; D possibly corresponds to TRBD1 (6 bases). Germline V gives CDR1 SGHRS, CDR2 YFSETQ. The CDR3 length is 14 residues. The V end was cut by 4 bases, the J end by 5 bases, with 14 bases between. CDR3 in amino acids: CASSQDSRVDTQYF. The CDR3 bases are TGCGCCAGCAGCCAGGACAGTAGGGTAGATACGCAGTATTTT. The full variable domain, rest sourced from reference TRBV5-1 and TRBJ2-3, is KAGVTQTPRYLIKTRGQQVTLSCSPISGHRSVSWYQQTPGQGLQFLFEYFSETQRNKGNFPGRFSGRQFSNSRSEMNVSTLELGDSALYLCASSQDSRVDTQYFGPGTRLTVL.

The chain is built from TRBV18 and TRBJ2-7; TRBD1 might be the D (6 bases). CDR3 length: 13 amino acids. Trimming took 3 bases from V and 1 from J, leaving 7 bases between them. Germline V gene data show CDR1 as KGHSH and CDR2 as LQKENI. The CDR3 here is CASSPRGSYEQYF. DNA of the CDR3: TGTGCCAGCTCACCCAGGGGTTCCTACGAGCAGTACTTC.

V gene TRBV5-1 combines with J gene TRBJ2-1, with a tentative D call TRBD2 (6 bases). The length of the CDR3 is 15 residues. V was cut by 3 bases and J by 6 bases, with 16 bases left in between. Germline CDR1 is SGHRS and CDR2 is YFSETQ. CDR3 nucleotide sequence: TGCGCCAGCAGCTCGACCGGGACTCTCTTCAATGAGCAGTTCTTC. As protein: CASSSTGTLFNEQFF.

This clone was seen only a few times. The V call is TRBV7-8, the J call TRBJ2-7; D may be TRBD2 (5 bases). CDR1 and CDR2 (germline): SGHVS, FQNEAQ. The CDR3 length is 12 residues. V gave up 3 bases and J gave up 2 bases, with 5 bases separating them. In DNA form, the CDR3 reads TGTGCCAGCAGCTTCGGGACCTACGAGCAGTACTTC. Encoded protein: CASSFGTYEQYF.